These 13 T cell receptor beta chains originate from one sample sequenced in a study of OX40 agonist ivuxolimab in advanced cancers. Sequencing used immunoSEQ multiplex PCR; TCRdb keeps in-frame clones, though not all of them. Of about 67,000 clones listed, about 85% are singletons. Here the sequenced sample was CD4+ or CD8+ T cells sorted from blood, taken in a trial of the OX40 agonist ivuxolimab. These receptors originate from an adult with an advanced solid tumor such as melanoma, head and neck, liver or kidney cancer.

The chain links TRBV4-1 to TRBJ1-1; the D gene is possibly TRBD1 (5 bases). Germline V lookup: CDR1 MGHRA, CDR2 YSYEKL. V was shortened by 4 bases and J by 1 base, with 16 bases between the two germline ends. The CDR3 extends over 16 amino acids. The CDR3 DNA is TGCGCCAGCAGCCCTTCCCGAGGGGCCCAGAACACTGAAGCTTTCTTT. Protein: CASSPSRGAQNTEAFF.

This clone was seen just once. The gene calls are TRBV4-1 and TRBJ2-5; D not resolved. The CDR3 is 12 residues long. V dropped 5 bases and J dropped 5 bases, with 9 bases sitting between them. Germline V gene lookup returns CDR1 MGHRA and CDR2 YSYEKL. The CDR3 loop reads CASSTSRETQYF. For the CDR3, the DNA is TGCGCCAGCAGCACCAGCCGGGAGACCCAGTACTTC.

V and J are TRBV29-1 and TRBJ2-5; TRBD2 aligns across 10 bases. The CDR3 has 15 residues. The germline CDR1 and CDR2 sequences are SQVTM and ANQGSEA. Germline trimming cut 0 bases from V and 12 bases from J; bases unmatched to any gene: 13. CDR3 coding DNA: TGCAGCGTTGAAGATCTGGTCAGCGGGGGGGGCTCCGAGTACTTC. It specifies CSVEDLVSGGGSEYF.

In nucleotides, the CDR3 is TGTGCCAGCAGCTTAAGGGAGGGGGATGGCTACACCTTC. As protein: CASSLREGDGYTF. V is TRBV7-3 and J is TRBJ1-2; D may be TRBD1 (6 bases). The CDR3 is made up of 13 amino acids. V gave up 1 base and J gave up 6 bases, with 9 bases separating them. The germline CDR1 and CDR2 sequences are SGHTA and FQGTGA. Full variable domain (rest looked up from reference TRBV7-3 and TRBJ1-2): GAGVSQTPSNKVTEKGKYVELRCDPISGHTALYWYRQSLGQGPEFLIYFQGTGAADDSGLPNDRFFAVRPEGSVSTLKIQRTERGDSAVYLCASSLREGDGYTFGSGTRLTVV.

The genes are TRBV5-6 and TRBJ2-7, with D perhaps given as TRBD1 or TRBD2 (6 bases each). The V end was cut by 7 bases, the J end by 0 bases, with 14 bases between. Germline CDR1 SGHDT, CDR2 YYEEEE. CDR3 length: 14 amino acids. DNA of the CDR3: TGTGCCAGCGCCGGGGGCCTGAGCTCCTACGAGCAGTACTTC. It is translated as CASAGGLSSYEQYF.

The chain combines TRBV7-9 with TRBJ1-1, with TRBD1 as a possible D gene (5 bases). This CDR3 is 15 amino acids long. CDR1 is SEHNR and CDR2 is FQNEAQ in the germline V gene (reference sequence). The germline V and J ends were trimmed by 6 bases and 6 bases, with 20 bases remaining between them. The DNA for the CDR3 is TGTGCCAGCAGTCCAAGCGGGGCGGGTTTCCCTGAAGCTTTCTTT. Protein sequence: CASSPSGAGFPEAFF.

The count of this clone is one. The rearrangement links TRBV6-6 to TRBJ2-7; possible D gene TRBD2, 6 bases. This CDR3 is built from 15 residues. V was trimmed by 2 bases and J by 10 bases, leaving 21 bases between them. Germline loops: CDR1 MNHNY, CDR2 SVGAGI (reference sequence). CDR3 loop: CASSYGGFSKIDQYF. The CDR3 nucleotides read TGTGCCAGCAGTTACGGAGGGTTCAGCAAAATCGATCAGTACTTC.

The chain has TRBV5-4 and TRBJ2-1; 8 nucleotides align to TRBD2. The CDR3 is 15 residues long. Germline loops: CDR1 SGHNT, CDR2 YYREEE (reference sequence). The J segment lost 6 bases and the V segment lost 2 bases, leaving 7 bases of the junction unmatched. CDR3 in DNA: TGTGCCAGCAGCTTCGGGGCGGGGGGCCCCAATGAGCAGTTCTTC. It yields the protein CASSFGAGGPNEQFF.

This clone is deemed medium-sized (0.01 to 0.1%). V is TRBV29-1 and J is TRBJ1-2; maybe TRBD1 (5 bases). The CDR3 extends over 11 amino acids. CDR1 is SQVTM, CDR2 ANQGSEA, per germline. The V gene lost 7 bases and the J gene lost 6 bases, with 12 bases spanning the gap. CDR3 region: CSAARGDGYTF. In DNA, the CDR3 is TGCAGCGCCGCCCGGGGCGATGGCTACACCTTC.

This rearrangement joins TRBV29-1 to TRBJ2-1, with D perhaps matching TRBD1 or TRBD2 (5 bases each). The CDR3 is 13 amino acids. V was trimmed by 6 bases and J by 8 bases, leaving 17 bases between them. Germline CDR1 is SQVTM and CDR2 is ANQGSEA. CDR3: CSVRDPGTDEQFF. CDR3 bases: TGCAGCGTCCGGGACCCCGGGACGGATGAGCAGTTCTTC.

The rearrangement uses TRBV5-1 and TRBJ2-2; 9 positions match TRBD1. This CDR3 is 16 amino acids long. V lost 4 bases to trimming and J lost 4 bases; unmatched junction nucleotides: 8. Germline V gene sequence: CDR1 SGHRS, CDR2 YFSETQ. CDR3 in amino acids: CASSAYTGGRTGELFF. The DNA for the CDR3 is TGCGCCAGCAGCGCATACACAGGGGGCCGCACCGGGGAGCTGTTTTTT.

V is TRBV7-3 and J is TRBJ2-7; D call uncertain. V lost 5 bases, J lost 6 bases, and 20 bases lay in between. The CDR3 extends over 15 amino acids. Germline V gene lookup returns CDR1 SGHTA and CDR2 FQGTGA. CDR3 residues: CASSHQSLRLIEQYF. The CDR3 DNA is TGTGCCAGCAGCCACCAAAGCCTCAGGCTCATCGAGCAGTACTTC.

The gene calls are TRBV6-6 and TRBJ1-5; D remains unclear. Trimming took off 10 bases at V and 4 bases at J, with 17 bases between the two ends. This CDR3 is built from 14 residues. Germline lookup yields CDR1 MNHNY and CDR2 SVGAGI (reference sequence). The CDR3 DNA reads as TGTGCCACCAGCCGTGGGAGAAGTAATCAGCCCCAGCATTTT. Its translation: CATSRGRSNQPQHF.